This T cell receptor beta chain was recorded in a study of cytotoxic CD8 clonotypes in ibrutinib-treated CLL. Study summary: The patients comprised 11 relapsed/refractory and roughly 15 treatment-naive cases, about 18 IGHV unmutated.

Germline trimming cut 0 bases from V and 0 bases from J; bases unmatched to any gene: 13. This CDR3 region has 19 residues. Germline values: CDR1 LNHNV, CDR2 YYDKDF (reference sequence). Sequencing was designed to attain a depth spanning 1 in 200,000 to 1 in 1 million T cells. The method was immunoSEQ multiplex PCR; TCRdb's version includes in-frame clones alone and lacks a portion of them. The profile covers roughly 330,000 clones, with around 66% appearing a single time and roughly 6.3% taken by the ten largest. The table lists this clone with a count of one. The receptor was derived from a human donor with chronic lymphocytic leukemia. Sequencing used PBMCs, obtained after 36 months of ibrutinib treatment. This chain joins TRBV15 and TRBJ1-1; 7 positions match TRBD1. Here the CDR3 reads CATSRDRQGLLILNTEAFF. Here the CDR3 DNA reads TGTGCCACCAGCAGAGATCGACAGGGACTCCTTATATTGAACACTGAAGCTTTCTTT.